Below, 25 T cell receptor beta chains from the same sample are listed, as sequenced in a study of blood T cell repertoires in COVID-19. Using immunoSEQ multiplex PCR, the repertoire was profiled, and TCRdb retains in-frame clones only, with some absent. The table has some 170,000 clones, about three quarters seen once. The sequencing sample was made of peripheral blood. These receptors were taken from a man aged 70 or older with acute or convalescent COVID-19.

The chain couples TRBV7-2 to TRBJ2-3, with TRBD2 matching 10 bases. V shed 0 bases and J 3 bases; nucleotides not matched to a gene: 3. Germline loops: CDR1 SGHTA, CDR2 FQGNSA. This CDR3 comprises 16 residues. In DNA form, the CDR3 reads TGTGCCAGCAGCTTAGCTGCTAGCGGGGGTACAGATACGCAGTATTTT. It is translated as CASSLAASGGTDTQYF.

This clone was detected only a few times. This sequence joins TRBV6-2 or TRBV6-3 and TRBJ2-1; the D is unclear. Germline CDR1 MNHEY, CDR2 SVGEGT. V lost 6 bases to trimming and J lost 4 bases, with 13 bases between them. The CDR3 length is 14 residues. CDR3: CASSEQPRYNEQFF. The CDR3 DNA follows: TGTGCCAGCAGCGAACAGCCACGGTACAATGAGCAGTTCTTC.

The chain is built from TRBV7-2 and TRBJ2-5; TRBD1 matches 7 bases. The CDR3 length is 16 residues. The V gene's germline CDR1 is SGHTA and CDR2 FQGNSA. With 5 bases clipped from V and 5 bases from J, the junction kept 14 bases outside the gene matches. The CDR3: CASSPRAGGYGETQYF. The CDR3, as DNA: TGTGCCAGCAGCCCCCGGGCAGGGGGATATGGGGAGACCCAGTACTTC. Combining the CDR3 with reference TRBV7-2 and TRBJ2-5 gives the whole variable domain GAGVSQSPSNKVTEKGKDVELRCDPISGHTALYWYRQSLGQGLEFLIYFQGNSAPDKSGLPSDRFSAERTGGSVSTLTIQRTQQEDSAVYLCASSPRAGGYGETQYFGPGTRLLVL.

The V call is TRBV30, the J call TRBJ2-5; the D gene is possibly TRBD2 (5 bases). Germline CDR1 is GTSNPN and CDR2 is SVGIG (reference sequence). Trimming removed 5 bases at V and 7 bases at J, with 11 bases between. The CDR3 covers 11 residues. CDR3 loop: CAWVLGRTQYF. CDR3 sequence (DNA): TGTGCCTGGGTACTAGGGAGGACCCAGTACTTC. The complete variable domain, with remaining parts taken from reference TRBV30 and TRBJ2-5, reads SQTIHQWPATLVQPVGSPLSLECTVEGTSNPNLYWYRQAAGRGLQLLFYSVGIGQISSEVPQNLSASRPQDRQFILSSKKLLLSDSGFYLCAWVLGRTQYFGPGTRLLVL.

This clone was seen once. The CDR3 protein is CASNTGGRFYNEQFF. The CDR3 DNA is TGTGCCAGCAATACGGGGGGCAGGTTTTACAATGAGCAGTTCTTC. J is TRBJ2-1 and V is TRBV2; TRBD2 might be the D (7 bases). Germline V lookup: CDR1 SNHLY, CDR2 FYNNEI. This CDR3 contains 15 residues. V lost 7 bases to trimming and J lost 4 bases, with 17 bases between them.

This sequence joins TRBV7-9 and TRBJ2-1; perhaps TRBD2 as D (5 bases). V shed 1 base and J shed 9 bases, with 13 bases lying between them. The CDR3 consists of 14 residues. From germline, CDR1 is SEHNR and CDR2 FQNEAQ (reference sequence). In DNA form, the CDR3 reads TGTGCCAGCAGCTTAGTGAGGGAATACCCTGAGCAGTTCTTC. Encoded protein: CASSLVREYPEQFF.

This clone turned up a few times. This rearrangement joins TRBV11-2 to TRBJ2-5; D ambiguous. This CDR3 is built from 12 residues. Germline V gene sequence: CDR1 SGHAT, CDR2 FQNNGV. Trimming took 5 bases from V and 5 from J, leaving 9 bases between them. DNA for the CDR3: TGTGCCAGCAGCGACAACCGGGAGACCCAGTACTTC. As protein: CASSDNRETQYF.

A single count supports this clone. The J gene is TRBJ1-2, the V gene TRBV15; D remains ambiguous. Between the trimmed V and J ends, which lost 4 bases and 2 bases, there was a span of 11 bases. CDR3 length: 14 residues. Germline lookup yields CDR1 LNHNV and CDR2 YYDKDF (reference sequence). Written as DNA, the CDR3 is TGTGCCACCAGCATTAATCCCGGGAACTATGGCTACACCTTC. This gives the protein CATSINPGNYGYTF. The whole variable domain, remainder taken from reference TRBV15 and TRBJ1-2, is DAMVIQNPRYQVTQFGKPVTLSCSQTLNHNVMYWYQQKSSQAPKLLFHYYDKDFNNEADTPDNFQSRRPNTSFCFLDIRSPGLGDTAMYLCATSINPGNYGYTFGSGTRLTVV.

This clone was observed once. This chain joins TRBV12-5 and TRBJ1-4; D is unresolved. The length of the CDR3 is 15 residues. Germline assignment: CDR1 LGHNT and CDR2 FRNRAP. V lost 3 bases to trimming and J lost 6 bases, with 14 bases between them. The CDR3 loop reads CASGLGGFSHEKLFF. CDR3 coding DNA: TGTGCTAGTGGTTTAGGAGGGTTCTCCCATGAAAAACTGTTTTTT.

The CDR3 loop reads CASRSTYRPLEQYF. DNA of the CDR3: TGTGCCAGCAGATCCACTTACAGGCCCCTCGAGCAGTACTTC. This rearrangement joins TRBV7-9 to TRBJ2-7; D is perhaps TRBD1 (5 bases). The CDR3 runs to 14 residues. The V end lost 6 bases, the J end lost 6 bases, and 18 bases lay between the germline ends. Per germline, CDR1 SEHNR and CDR2 FQNEAQ (reference sequence).

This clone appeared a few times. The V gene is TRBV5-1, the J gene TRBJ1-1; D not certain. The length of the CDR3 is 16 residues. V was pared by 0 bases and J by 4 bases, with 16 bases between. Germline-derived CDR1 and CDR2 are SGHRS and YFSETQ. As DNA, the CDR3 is TGCGCCAGCAGCTTGGGGGCTCGGGAAGGGAGCACTGAAGCTTTCTTT. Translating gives CASSLGAREGSTEAFF.

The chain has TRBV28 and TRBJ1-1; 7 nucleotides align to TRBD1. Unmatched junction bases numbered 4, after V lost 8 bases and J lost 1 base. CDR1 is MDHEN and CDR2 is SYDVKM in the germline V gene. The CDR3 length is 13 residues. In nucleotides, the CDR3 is TGTGCCAGCCCCGGGACAGAGAACACTGAAGCTTTCTTT. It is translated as CASPGTENTEAFF.

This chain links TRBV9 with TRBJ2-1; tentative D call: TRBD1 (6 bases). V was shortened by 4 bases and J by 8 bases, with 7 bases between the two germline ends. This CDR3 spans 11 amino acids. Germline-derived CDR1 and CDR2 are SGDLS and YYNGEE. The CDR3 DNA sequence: TGTGCCAGCAGCCGGACAGATGAGCAGTTCTTC. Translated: CASSRTDEQFF.

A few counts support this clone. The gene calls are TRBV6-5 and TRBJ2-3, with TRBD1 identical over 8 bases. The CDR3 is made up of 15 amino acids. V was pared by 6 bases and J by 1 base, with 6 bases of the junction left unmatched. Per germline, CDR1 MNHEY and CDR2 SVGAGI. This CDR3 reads CASRVPQGGTDTQYF. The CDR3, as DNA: TGTGCCAGCAGGGTCCCACAGGGGGGCACAGATACGCAGTATTTT.

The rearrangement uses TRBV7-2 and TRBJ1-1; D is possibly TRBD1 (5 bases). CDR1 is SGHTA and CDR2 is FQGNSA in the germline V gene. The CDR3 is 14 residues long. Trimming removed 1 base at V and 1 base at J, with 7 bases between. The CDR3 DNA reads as TGTGCCAGCAGCTTAGTCCAGGGGAACACTGAAGCTTTCTTT. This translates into CASSLVQGNTEAFF.

The CDR3 is CASSVITGGTDTQYF. The CDR3 bases are TGTGCCAGTAGTGTGATCACAGGGGGGACAGATACGCAGTATTTT. The chain combines TRBV19 with TRBJ2-3; the match to TRBD1 covers 8 bases. CDR1 is LNHDA and CDR2 is SQIVND in the germline V gene (reference sequence). V shed 5 bases, J shed 3 bases, and the junction held 7 bases outside the gene matches. This CDR3 comprises 15 residues.

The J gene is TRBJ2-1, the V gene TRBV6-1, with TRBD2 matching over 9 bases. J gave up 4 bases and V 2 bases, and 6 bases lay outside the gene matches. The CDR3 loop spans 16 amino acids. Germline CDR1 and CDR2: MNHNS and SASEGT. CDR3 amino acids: CASSESLAGVYNEQFF. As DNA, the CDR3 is TGTGCCAGCAGTGAAAGTTTAGCGGGAGTTTACAATGAGCAGTTCTTC.

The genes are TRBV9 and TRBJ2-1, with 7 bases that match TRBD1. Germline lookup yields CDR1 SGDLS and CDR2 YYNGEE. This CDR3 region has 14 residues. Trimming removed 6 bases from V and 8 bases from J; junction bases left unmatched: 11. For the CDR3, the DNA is TGTGCCAGCACCCCCCCAGGGGGATTCGATGAGCAGTTCTTC. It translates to CASTPPGGFDEQFF. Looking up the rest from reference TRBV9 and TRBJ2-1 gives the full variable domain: DSGVTQTPKHLITATGQRVTLRCSPRSGDLSVYWYQQSLDQGLQFLIQYYNGEERAKGNILERFSAQQFPDLHSELNLSSLELGDSALYFCASTPPGGFDEQFFGPGTRLTVL.

The CDR3 bases are TGTGCCAGCAGTAGGGACAGCTCCTACGAGCAGTACTTC. As protein: CASSRDSSYEQYF. V is TRBV7-2 and J is TRBJ2-7; 7 nucleotides agree with TRBD1. Germline assignment: CDR1 SGHTA and CDR2 FQGNSA. V dropped 6 bases and J dropped 0; count of bases not matched to a gene: 2. The CDR3 consists of 13 residues.

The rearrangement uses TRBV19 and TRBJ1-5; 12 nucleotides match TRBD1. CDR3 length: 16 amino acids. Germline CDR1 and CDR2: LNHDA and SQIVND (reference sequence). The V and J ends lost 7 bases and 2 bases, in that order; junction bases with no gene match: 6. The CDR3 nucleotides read TGTGCCAGTACGAGGGGACAGGGGGCTCGCAATCAGCCCCAGCATTTT. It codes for CASTRGQGARNQPQHF.

The CDR3 spells CASSEAPQGQPQHF. Here the CDR3 DNA reads TGTGCCAGCAGTGAAGCCCCACAGGGTCAGCCCCAGCATTTT. The chain couples TRBV6-1 to TRBJ1-5; a weak D match, TRBD1 (6 bases). The germline gives CDR1 MNHNS, CDR2 SASEGT. CDR3 size: 14 residues. V dropped 0 bases and J dropped 6 bases, with 9 bases sitting between them.

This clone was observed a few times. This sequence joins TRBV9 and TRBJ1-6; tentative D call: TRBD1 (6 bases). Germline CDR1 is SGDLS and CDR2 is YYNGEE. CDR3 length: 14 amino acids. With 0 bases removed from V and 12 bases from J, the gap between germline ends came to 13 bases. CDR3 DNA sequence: TGTGCCAGCAGCGTAGACAGGGCCGGTGTACCCCTCCACTTT. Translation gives CASSVDRAGVPLHF. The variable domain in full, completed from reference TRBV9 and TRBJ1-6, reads DSGVTQTPKHLITATGQRVTLRCSPRSGDLSVYWYQQSLDQGLQFLIQYYNGEERAKGNILERFSAQQFPDLHSELNLSSLELGDSALYFCASSVDRAGVPLHFGNGTRLTVT.

CDR3 nucleotides: TGTGCCAGCAGTGAAGGGGGAGTTGAGTCCTACGAGCAGTACTTC. It translates to CASSEGGVESYEQYF. The gene calls are TRBV6-1 and TRBJ2-7, with TRBD2 as a possible D gene (5 bases). This CDR3 is built from 15 residues. The V and J ends lost 1 base and 1 base respectively, with 11 bases between them. CDR1 and CDR2 (germline): MNHNS, SASEGT.

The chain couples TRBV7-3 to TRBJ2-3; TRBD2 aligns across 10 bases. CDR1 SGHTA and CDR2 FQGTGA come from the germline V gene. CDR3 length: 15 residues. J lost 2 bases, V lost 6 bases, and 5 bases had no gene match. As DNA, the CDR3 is TGTGCCAGCAGTATAGCGGGAGGACTCACAGATACGCAGTATTTT. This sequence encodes CASSIAGGLTDTQYF. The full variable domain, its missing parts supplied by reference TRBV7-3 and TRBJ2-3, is GAGVSQTPSNKVTEKGKYVELRCDPISGHTALYWYRQSLGQGPEFLIYFQGTGAADDSGLPNDRFFAVRPEGSVSTLKIQRTERGDSAVYLCASSIAGGLTDTQYFGPGTRLTVL.

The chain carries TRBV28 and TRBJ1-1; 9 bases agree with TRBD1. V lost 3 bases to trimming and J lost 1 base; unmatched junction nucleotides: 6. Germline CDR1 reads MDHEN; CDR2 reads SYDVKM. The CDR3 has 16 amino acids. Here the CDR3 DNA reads TGTGCCAGCAGTTTGACGGGACAGGGAAAGAACACTGAAGCTTTCTTT. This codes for CASSLTGQGKNTEAFF.